This is a list of T cell receptor beta chains from one sample in a study of blood T cell repertoires in COVID-19. This table comes from immunoSEQ multiplex PCR, and its TCRdb copy is limited to in-frame clones, with some not included. The sample contains 300,000 to 450,000 clones, 85% of which appear only once. The sample consisted of peripheral blood. Source of these receptors: a young woman with acute or convalescent COVID-19. Each CDR3 is given without its conserved first and last residue.

V	length	CDR3
TRBV5-1	13	ASSPIRDNSYEQY
TRBV7-8	15	ASSLGFGGAPNTEAF
TRBV6-2/TRBV6-3	11	ASSYSSGNGYT
TRBV6-5	12	ASRRDRADTEAF
TRBV25-1	13	ASSESEDSPSPLH
TRBV7-9	13	ASSSWGGIAYEQY
TRBV11-3	13	ASSLGLAGYNEQF
TRBV24-1	10	ATSDFINTQY
TRBV5-8	9	ASSQNEKLF
TRBV5-1	12	ASSRRQGANIQY
TRBV10-2	14	ASSESYQGIGSPLH
TRBV19	10	ASSPSTFEQF
TRBV12-5	12	ASGFLGARETQY
TRBV7-9	13	ASSPLGQGTNEQF
TRBV19	12	ASTPWGVKHEAF
TRBV28	13	ASSHGLAGGYEQY
TRBV6-2/TRBV6-3	13	ASSYPAGGENIQY
TRBV11-3	14	ASSARGAGVGETQY
TRBV19	10	ASSTGNTEAF
TRBV7-8	12	ASSLGQGNFEQY
TRBV9	15	ASSVSPRDTDHNEQF
TRBV19	13	ASSRQGWTNEKLF
TRBV7-2	12	ASSPQSGGDTQY
TRBV10-3	11	AISEGGIGTQY
TRBV10-3	10	ASGGSSYEQY
TRBV7-8	12	ASSLGGTGYEQY
TRBV5-1	13	ATAPGTGHSETQY